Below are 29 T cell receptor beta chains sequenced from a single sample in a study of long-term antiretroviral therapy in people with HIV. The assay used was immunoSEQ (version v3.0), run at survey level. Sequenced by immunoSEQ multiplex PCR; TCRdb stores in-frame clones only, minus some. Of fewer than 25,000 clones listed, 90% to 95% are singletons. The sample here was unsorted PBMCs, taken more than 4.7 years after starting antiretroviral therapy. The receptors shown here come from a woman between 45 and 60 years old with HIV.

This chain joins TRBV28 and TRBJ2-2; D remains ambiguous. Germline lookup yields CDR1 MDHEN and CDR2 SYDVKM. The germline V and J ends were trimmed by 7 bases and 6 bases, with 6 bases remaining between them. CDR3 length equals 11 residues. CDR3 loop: CASNLAGELFF. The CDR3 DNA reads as TGTGCCAGCAACCTAGCCGGGGAGCTGTTTTTT.

The CDR3 region is CASSPMSGASLDTQYF. The CDR3 DNA sequence: TGTGCCAGCAGTCCTATGTCGGGGGCTTCTCTAGATACGCAGTATTTT. This sequence joins TRBV27 and TRBJ2-3, with D perhaps being TRBD1 or TRBD2 (6 bases each). The germline V gene has CDR1 MNHEY and CDR2 SMNVEV (reference sequence). This CDR3 has 16 amino acids. The germline V and J ends were trimmed by 5 bases and 5 bases, with 20 bases remaining between them.

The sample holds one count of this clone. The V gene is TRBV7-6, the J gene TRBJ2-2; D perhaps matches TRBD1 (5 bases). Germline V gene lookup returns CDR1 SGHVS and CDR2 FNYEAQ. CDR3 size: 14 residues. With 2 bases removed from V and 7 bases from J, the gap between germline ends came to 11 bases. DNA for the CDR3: TGTGCCAGCAGCTTAAGTCAGGGTGGCGGGGAGCTGTTTTTT. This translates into CASSLSQGGGELFF.

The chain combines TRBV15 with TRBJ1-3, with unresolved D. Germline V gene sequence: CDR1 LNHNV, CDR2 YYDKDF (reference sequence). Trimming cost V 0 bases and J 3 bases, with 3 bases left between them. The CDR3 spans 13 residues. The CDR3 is CATSRDFGNTIYF. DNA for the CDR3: TGTGCCACCAGCAGAGATTTTGGAAACACCATATATTTT.

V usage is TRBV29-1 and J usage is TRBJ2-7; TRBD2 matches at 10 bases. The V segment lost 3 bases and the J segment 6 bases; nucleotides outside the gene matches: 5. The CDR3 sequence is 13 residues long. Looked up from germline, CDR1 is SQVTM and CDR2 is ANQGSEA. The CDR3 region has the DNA TGCAGCGTTGACCAGCGGGAGGGAGGCGAGCAGTACTTC. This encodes CSVDQREGGEQYF.

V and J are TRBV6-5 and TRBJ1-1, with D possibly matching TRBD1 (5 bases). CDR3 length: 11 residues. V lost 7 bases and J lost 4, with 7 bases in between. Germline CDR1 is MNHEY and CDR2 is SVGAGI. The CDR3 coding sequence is TGTGCCAGCACGAGGGGCACTGAAGCTTTCTTT. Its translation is CASTRGTEAFF.

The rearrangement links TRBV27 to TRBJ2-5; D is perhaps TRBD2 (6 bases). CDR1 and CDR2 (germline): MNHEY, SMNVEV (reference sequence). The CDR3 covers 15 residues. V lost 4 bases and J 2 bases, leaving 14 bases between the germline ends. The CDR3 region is CASSSQGRGQETQYF. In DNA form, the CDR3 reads TGTGCCAGCAGTTCGCAGGGACGGGGGCAAGAGACCCAGTACTTC.

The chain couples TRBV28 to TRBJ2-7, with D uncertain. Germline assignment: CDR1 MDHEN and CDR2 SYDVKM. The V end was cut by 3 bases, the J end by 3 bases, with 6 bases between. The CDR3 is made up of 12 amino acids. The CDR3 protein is CASSFQDYEQYF. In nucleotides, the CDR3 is TGTGCCAGCAGTTTCCAGGACTACGAGCAGTACTTC.

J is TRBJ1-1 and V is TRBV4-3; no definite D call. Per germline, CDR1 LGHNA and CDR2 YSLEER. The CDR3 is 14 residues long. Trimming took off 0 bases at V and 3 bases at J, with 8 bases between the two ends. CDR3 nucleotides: TGCGCCAGCAGCCAAGATAGTTGGTACACTGAAGCTTTCTTT. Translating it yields CASSQDSWYTEAFF.

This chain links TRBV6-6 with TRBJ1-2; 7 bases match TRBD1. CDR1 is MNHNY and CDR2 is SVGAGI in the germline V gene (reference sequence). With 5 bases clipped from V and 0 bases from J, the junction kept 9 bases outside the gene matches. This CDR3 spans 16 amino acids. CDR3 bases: TGTGCCAGCAGTGCGGACAGGCCGGGAGCTAACTATGGCTACACCTTC. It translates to CASSADRPGANYGYTF.

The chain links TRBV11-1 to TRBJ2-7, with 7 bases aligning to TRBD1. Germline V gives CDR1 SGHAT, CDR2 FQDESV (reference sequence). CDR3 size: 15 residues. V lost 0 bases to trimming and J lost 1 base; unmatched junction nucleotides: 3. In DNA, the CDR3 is TGTGCCAGCAGCTTAGCGCCGGGACAGTCCTACGAGCAGTACTTC. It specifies CASSLAPGQSYEQYF.

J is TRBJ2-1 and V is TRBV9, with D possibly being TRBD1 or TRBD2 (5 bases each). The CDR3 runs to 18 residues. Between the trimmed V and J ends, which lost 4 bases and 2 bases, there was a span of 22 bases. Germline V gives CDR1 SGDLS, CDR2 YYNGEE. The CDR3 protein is CASSTSGAASLAYNEQFF. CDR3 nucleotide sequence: TGTGCCAGCAGCACTTCCGGGGCCGCTAGCCTGGCCTACAATGAGCAGTTCTTC. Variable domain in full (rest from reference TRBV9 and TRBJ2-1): DSGVTQTPKHLITATGQRVTLRCSPRSGDLSVYWYQQSLDQGLQFLIQYYNGEERAKGNILERFSAQQFPDLHSELNLSSLELGDSALYFCASSTSGAASLAYNEQFFGPGTRLTVL.

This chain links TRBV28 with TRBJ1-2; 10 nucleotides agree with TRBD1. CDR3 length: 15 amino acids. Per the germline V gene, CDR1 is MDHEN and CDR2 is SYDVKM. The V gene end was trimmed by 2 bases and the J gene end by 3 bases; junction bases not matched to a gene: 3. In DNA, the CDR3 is TGTGCCAGCAGTTTAAGGGACAGGGGAGACTATGGCTACACCTTC. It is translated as CASSLRDRGDYGYTF.

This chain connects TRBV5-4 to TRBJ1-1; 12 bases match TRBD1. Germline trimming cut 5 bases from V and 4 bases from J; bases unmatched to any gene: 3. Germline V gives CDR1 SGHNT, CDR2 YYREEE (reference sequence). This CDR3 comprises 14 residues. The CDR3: CASRGDRGPTEAFF. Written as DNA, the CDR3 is TGTGCCAGCAGAGGGGACAGGGGGCCCACTGAAGCTTTCTTT.

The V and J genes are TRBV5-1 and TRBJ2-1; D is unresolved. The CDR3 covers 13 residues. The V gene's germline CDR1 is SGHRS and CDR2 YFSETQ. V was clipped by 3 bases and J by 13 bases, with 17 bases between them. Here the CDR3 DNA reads TGCGCCAGCAGCTCAAACCAGGAACACCAACAGTTCTTC. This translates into CASSSNQEHQQFF.

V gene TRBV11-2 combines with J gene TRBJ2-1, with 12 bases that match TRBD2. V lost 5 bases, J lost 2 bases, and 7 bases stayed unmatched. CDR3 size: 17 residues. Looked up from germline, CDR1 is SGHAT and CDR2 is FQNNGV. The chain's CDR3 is CASSPDGLAGPYNEQFF. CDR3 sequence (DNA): TGTGCCAGCAGCCCAGACGGACTAGCGGGGCCCTACAATGAGCAGTTCTTC.

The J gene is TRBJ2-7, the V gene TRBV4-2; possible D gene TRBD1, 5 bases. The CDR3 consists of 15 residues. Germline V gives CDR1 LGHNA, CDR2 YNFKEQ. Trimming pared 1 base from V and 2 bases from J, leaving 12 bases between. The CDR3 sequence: CASSQGSGSAYEQYF. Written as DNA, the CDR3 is TGTGCCAGCAGCCAAGGATCAGGGTCCGCCTACGAGCAGTACTTC.

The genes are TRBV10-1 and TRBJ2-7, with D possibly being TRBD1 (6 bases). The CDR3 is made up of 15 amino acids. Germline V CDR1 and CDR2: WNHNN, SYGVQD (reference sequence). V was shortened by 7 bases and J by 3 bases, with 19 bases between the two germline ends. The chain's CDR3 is CASIRRPRGDYEQYF. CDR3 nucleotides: TGCGCCAGCATAAGGCGGCCCAGGGGAGACTACGAGCAGTACTTC.

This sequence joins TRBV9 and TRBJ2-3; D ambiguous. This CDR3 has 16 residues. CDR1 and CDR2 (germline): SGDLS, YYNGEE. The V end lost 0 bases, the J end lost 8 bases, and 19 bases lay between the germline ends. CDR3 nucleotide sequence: TGTGCCAGCAGCGTAGGTACCCCAATCCTGGCAACTACGCAGTATTTT. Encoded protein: CASSVGTPILATTQYF.

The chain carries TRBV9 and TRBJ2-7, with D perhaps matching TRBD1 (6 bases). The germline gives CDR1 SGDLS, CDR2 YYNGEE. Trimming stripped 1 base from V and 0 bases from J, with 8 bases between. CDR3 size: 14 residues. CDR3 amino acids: CASSVWDNSYEQYF. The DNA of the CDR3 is TGTGCCAGCAGCGTATGGGACAACTCCTACGAGCAGTACTTC.

CDR3 nucleotide sequence: TGCGCCAGCAGCTATAACCCCCAAGAGACCCAGTACTTC. This gives the protein CASSYNPQETQYF. The chain carries TRBV4-1 and TRBJ2-5; D not certain. CDR3 length: 13 amino acids. The ends were cut back, 5 bases at V and 1 base at J, with 8 bases in the middle. Germline CDR1 and CDR2: MGHRA and YSYEKL.

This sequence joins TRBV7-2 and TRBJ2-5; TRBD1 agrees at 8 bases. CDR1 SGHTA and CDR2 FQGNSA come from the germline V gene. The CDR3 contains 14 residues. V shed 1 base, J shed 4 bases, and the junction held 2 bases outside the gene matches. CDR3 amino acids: CASSLVTGGETQYF. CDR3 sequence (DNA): TGTGCCAGCAGCTTAGTCACAGGGGGAGAGACCCAGTACTTC.

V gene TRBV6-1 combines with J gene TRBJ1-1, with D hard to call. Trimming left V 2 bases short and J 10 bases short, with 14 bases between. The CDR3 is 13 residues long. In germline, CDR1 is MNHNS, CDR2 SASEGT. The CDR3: CASSEPPRLLAFF. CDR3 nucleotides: TGTGCCAGCAGTGAACCCCCCCGATTGTTAGCTTTCTTT.

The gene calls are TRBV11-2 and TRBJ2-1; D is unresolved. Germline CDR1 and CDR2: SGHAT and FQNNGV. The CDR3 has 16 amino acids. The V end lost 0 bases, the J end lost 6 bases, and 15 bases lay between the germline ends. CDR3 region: CASSLDHWVGSNEQFF. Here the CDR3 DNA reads TGTGCCAGCAGCTTAGACCACTGGGTGGGTTCCAATGAGCAGTTCTTC.

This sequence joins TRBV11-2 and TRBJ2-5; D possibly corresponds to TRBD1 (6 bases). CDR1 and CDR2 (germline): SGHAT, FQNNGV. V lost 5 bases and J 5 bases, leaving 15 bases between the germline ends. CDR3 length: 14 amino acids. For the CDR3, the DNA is TGTGCCAGCAGCGGCCTTGTTAGGGGGGAGACCCAGTACTTC. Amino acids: CASSGLVRGETQYF.

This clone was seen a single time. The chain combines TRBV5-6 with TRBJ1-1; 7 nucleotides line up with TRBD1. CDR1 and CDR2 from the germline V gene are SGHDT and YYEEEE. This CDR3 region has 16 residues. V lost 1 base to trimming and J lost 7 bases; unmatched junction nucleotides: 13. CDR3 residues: CASSLRPGQIPIEAFF. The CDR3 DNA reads TGTGCCAGCAGCTTGCGGCCGGGACAGATTCCTATTGAAGCTTTCTTT.

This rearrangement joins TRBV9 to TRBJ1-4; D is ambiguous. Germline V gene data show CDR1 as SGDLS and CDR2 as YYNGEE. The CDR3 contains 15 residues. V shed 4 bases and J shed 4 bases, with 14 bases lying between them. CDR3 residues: CASSPRGRFNEKLFF. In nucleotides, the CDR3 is TGTGCCAGCAGCCCACGAGGGAGGTTTAATGAAAAACTGTTTTTT.

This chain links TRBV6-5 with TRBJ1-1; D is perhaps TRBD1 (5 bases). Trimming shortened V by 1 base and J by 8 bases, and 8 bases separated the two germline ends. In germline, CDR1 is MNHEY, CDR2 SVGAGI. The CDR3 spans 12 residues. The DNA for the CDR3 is TGTGCCAGCAGTTACTTGCGGGGCGAAGCTTTCTTT. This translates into CASSYLRGEAFF.

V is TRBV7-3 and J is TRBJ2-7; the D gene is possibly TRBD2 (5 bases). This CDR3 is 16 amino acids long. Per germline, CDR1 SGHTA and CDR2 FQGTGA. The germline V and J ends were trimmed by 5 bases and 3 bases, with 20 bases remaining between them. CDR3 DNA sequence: TGTGCCAGCAGCCTAAAGCTAAAGACCGGAGGCTACGAGCAGTACTTC. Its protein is CASSLKLKTGGYEQYF.